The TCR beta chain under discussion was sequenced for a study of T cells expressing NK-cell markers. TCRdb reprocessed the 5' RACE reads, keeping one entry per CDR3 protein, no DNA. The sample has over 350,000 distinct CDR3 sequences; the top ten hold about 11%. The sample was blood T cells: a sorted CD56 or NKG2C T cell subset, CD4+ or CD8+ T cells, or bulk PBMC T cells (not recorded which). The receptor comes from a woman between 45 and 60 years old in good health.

The CDR3 sequence: CASSQDTDSTDTQYF. The chain is built from TRBV9 and TRBJ2-3; TCRdb proposes TRBD1, but this gene call is untestable without DNA. CDR3 length: 15 amino acids. Germline CDR1 reads SGDLS; CDR2 reads YYNGEE.